The clone carrying this T cell receptor (beta chain) has just one count. This sample was included in a study of blood T cells in healthy people across ages. Next came a second PCR, run for roughly 6 to 11 cycles, which used a sample-barcoded 5' primer along with a J-beta primer mix. TCRdb analysed the 5' RACE reads with MiXCR anew, one entry per CDR3 protein. Of around 1,900,000 distinct CDR3 sequences in the sample, roughly two fifths were seen once. The CDR3 is made up of 13 amino acids. The germline V gene encodes CDR1 LNHNV and CDR2 YYDKDF (reference sequence). Trimming took off 0 bases at V and 9 bases at J, with 11 bases between the two ends.

The gene calls are TRBV15 and TRBJ2-5; D remains ambiguous. Sample: blood. The origin of this receptor is a human donor in good health. This CDR3 reads CATSRDRGEAQYF. CDR3 sequence (DNA): TGTGCCACCAGCAGAGATCGTGGAGAAGCCCAGTACTTC.